This TCR beta chain was recovered during a study of blood T cell repertoires in COVID-19 (dated by TCRdb to about 2020). The study in broad terms: Samples covering the acute and convalescent phases of COVID-19 were provided by collaborators in the United States, Italy and Spain. Samples were obtained from the ongoing ImmuneRACE study (first 160 participants) and from about 1,300 subjects provided by 6 global collaborators. The prospective study material was composed of cDNA or gDNA derived from T cells, B-cell-depleted T cells, or PBMCs. Nearly every sample came with metadata listing a de-identified subject ID, COVID-19 status, age in years and sex. Deeply sampled blood TCRbeta repertoires from subjects exposed to, actively infected with, or recovered from COVID-19 were included in the dataset. HLA class I and class II types, where available, came from metadata supplied by the sample provider rather than from assay-based typing. The repertoires were made available in a free public database intended to serve as a resource for research on the immune response to SARS-CoV-2.

A remark on this clone: No antigen is known for it. No much larger clone exists at a distance of one base, and base qualities are not known.

Trimming accounts for 1 base at V and 3 bases at J, while the number of junction bases matched to no gene is 7. According to the germline V gene (reference sequence), CDR1 reads LNHNV and CDR2 reads YYDKDF. From cysteine to phenylalanine, the CDR3 is 17 amino acids long. The entry retains the CDR3 DNA only, 51 bases that are in frame from base 1. TCRbeta CDR3 regions were amplified from genomic DNA by means of the immunoSEQ Assay, a bias-controlled multiplex PCR. The original pipeline was this. The number of nucleated cells in each sample was estimated by amplification of reference gene primers within the assay. To quantify the absolute abundance of each unique TCRbeta CDR3 rearrangement, sequence reads were collapsed and filtered. For each sample, productive Simpson clonality was calculated by taking the square root of Simpson's diversity index across productive rearrangements. In its TCRdb copy, this immuneACCESS table keeps in-frame sequences only and misses some clones. Where compared with another copy, unresolved V genes explain less than half of these, and the others have no known cause. The V and J calls and clone size were taken over from that table, and D and trimming were inferred from the DNA. This sample lists over 150,000 clones; approximately 86% were detected once. The ten largest clones take up 5.5% to 7% of the sample.

Broad study findings and their caveats: The amount of clinical and demographic metadata varied by source and participant and was provided uncurated.

Whole blood was collected in K2EDTA tubes by collaborating institutions according to the institutions' own protocols. For TCRbeta analysis, collaborators shipped samples in one of three forms: frozen whole blood, isolated PBMCs, or DNA extracted from either of those sample types. The specimen was peripheral blood. Recombination connected TRBV15 to TRBJ2-2; 8 bases in between match TRBD2. This clonotype was sampled from a man in his fifties or sixties with active or convalescent COVID-19. The DNA reads TGTGCCACCAGCAGAGTTCCGGGACTAGTAGACACCGGGGAGCTGTTTTTT. Protein translation: CATSRVPGLVDTGELFF.